The 3 T cell receptor beta chains presented below share a single source sample, sequenced in a study of graft-versus-host responses after intestinal transplantation. Sequencing used immunoSEQ multiplex PCR; TCRdb keeps in-frame clones, though not all of them. Among under 50,000 clones listed, roughly 89% were seen once. Specimen: PBMCs, collected 267 days after transplant. The receptors were sampled from a human patient who received an intestinal transplant, so some T cells may come from the graft donor.

Only one count was recorded for this clone. This sequence joins TRBV4-3 and TRBJ2-7; D perhaps matches TRBD2 (7 bases). The germline CDR1 and CDR2 sequences are LGHNA and YSLEER. V lost 4 bases to trimming and J lost 2 bases, with 15 bases between them. The CDR3 is made up of 15 amino acids. Here the CDR3 reads CASSPSAGATYEQYF. The DNA of the CDR3 is TGCGCCAGCAGCCCTTCCGCGGGGGCAACCTACGAGCAGTACTTC.

This chain uses TRBV27 with TRBJ2-5; the match to TRBD1 covers 9 bases. V trimming: 6 bases; J trimming: 5 bases; junction bases outside the gene matches: 7. This CDR3 region has 14 residues. Germline CDR1 reads MNHEY; CDR2 reads SMNVEV (reference sequence). CDR3 in DNA: TGTGCCAGCAGGCCACAGGGGGCTTATGAGACCCAGTACTTC. It translates to CASRPQGAYETQYF.

CDR3 residues: CASSGLAGVEQFF. The CDR3 nucleotides read TGTGCCAGCAGTGGACTAGCGGGGGTTGAGCAGTTCTTC. The chain joins TRBV6-6 to TRBJ2-1; 13 nucleotides align to TRBD2. There are 13 residues in the CDR3. Losses at the gene ends were 5 bases for V and 9 bases for J; bases not matched to a gene: 1. Germline V lookup: CDR1 MNHNY, CDR2 SVGAGI (reference sequence).